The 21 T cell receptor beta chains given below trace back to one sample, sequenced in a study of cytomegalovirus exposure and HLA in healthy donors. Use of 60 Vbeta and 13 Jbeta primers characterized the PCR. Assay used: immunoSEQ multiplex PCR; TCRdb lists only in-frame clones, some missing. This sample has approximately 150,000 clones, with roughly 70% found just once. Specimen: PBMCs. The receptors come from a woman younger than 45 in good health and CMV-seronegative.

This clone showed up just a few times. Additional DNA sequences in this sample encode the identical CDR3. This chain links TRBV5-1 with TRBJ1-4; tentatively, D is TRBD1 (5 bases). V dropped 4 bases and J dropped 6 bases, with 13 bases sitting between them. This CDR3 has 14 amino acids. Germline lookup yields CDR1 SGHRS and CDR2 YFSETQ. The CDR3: CASSLAGGYEKLFF. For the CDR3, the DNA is TGCGCCAGCAGCCTGGCCGGGGGGTATGAAAAACTGTTTTTT.

CDR3 coding DNA: TGCGCCAGCAGCTTGCTCTCCCGGTCAACCGGGGAGCTGTTTTTT. Its translation: CASSLLSRSTGELFF. V usage is TRBV5-1 and J usage is TRBJ2-2, with D uncertain. V was trimmed by 1 base and J by 5 bases, leaving 12 bases between them. The CDR3 covers 15 residues. CDR1 and CDR2 from the germline V gene are SGHRS and YFSETQ.

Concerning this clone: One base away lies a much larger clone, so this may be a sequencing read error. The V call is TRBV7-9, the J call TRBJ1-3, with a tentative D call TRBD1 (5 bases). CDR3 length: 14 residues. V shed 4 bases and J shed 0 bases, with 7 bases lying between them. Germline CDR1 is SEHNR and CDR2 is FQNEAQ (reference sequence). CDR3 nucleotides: TGTGCCAGCAGCTCGGGGGTCTCTGGAAACACCATATATTTT. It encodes CASSSGVSGNTIYF.

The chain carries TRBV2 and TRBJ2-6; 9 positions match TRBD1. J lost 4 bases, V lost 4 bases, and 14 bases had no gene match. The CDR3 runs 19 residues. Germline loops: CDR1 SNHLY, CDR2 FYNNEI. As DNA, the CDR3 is TGTGCCAGCAGTGGCCTACAGGGGGCGCGCGGAAAAGGGGCCAACGTCCTGACTTTC. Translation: CASSGLQGARGKGANVLTF.

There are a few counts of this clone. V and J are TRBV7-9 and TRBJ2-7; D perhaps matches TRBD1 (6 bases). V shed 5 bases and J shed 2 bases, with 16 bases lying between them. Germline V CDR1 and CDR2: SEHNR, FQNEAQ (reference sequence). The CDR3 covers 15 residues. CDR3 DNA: TGTGCCAGCAGCGTTTACAGGGTCCTCCCCTACGAGCAGTACTTC. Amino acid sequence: CASSVYRVLPYEQYF.

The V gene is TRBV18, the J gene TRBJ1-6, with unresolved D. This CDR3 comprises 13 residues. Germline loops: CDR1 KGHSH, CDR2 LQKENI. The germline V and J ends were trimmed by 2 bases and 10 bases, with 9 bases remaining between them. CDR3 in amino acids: CASSPDLASPLHF. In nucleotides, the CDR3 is TGTGCCAGCTCACCAGATCTAGCATCACCCCTCCACTTT.

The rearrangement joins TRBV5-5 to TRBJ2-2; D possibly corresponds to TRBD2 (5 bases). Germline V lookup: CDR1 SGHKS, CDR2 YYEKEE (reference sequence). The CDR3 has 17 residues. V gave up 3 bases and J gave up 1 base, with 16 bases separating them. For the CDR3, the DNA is TGTGCCAGCAGCTGGGCCCGGACTCGTGGGAACACCGGGGAGCTGTTTTTT. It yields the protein CASSWARTRGNTGELFF.

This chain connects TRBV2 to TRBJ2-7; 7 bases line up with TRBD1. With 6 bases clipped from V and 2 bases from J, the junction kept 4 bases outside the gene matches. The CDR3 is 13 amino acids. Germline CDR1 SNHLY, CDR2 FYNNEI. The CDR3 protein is CASRGTETYEQYF. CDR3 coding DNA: TGTGCCAGCAGGGGGACAGAAACCTACGAGCAGTACTTC.

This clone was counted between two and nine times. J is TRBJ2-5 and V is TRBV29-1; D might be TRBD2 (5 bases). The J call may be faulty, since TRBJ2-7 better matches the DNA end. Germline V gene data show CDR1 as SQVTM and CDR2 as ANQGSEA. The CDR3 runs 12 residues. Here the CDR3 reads CSVSDGDYEQYF. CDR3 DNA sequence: TGCAGCGTCTCGGACGGGGACTACGAGCAGTACTTC.

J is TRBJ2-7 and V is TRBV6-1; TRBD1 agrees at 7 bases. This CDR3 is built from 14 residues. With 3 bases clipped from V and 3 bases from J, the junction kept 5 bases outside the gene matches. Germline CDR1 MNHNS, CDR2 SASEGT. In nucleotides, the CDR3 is TGTGCCAGCAGTGAGGGGACAGAACTCTACGAGCAGTACTTC. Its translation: CASSEGTELYEQYF.

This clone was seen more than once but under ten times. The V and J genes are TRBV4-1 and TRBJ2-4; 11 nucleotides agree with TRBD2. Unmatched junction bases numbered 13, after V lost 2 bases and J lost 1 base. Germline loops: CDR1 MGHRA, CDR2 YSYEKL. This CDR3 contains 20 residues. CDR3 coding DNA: TGCGCCAGCAGCCAACCGGGACTAGCGGTAGTAGGGGGGGCCAAAAACATTCAGTACTTC. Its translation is CASSQPGLAVVGGAKNIQYF.

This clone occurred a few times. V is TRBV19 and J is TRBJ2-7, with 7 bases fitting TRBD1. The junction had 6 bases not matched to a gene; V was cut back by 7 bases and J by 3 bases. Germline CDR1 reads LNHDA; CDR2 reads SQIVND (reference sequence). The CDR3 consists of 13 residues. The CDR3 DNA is TGTGCCAGTACCTCGGACAGGCTCTACGAGCAGTACTTC. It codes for CASTSDRLYEQYF.

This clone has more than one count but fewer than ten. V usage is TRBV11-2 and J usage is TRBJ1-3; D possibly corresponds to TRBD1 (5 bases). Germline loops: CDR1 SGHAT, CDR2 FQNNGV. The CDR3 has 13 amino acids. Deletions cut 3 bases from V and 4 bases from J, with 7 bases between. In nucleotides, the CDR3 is TGTGCCAGCAGCTTGGACACGGGAAACACCATATATTTT. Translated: CASSLDTGNTIYF.

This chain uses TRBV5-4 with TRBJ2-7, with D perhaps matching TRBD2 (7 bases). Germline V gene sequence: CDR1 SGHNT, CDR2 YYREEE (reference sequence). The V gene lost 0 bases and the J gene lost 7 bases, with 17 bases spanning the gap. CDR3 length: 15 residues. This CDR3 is CASSLEGGRAGEQYF. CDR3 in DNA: TGTGCCAGCAGCTTGGAGGGGGGGAGGGCGGGAGAGCAGTACTTC.

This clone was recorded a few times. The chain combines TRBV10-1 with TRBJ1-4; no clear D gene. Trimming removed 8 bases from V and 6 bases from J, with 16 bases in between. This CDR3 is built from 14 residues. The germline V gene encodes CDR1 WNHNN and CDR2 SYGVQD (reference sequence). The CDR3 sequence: CASPTTTEDEKLFF. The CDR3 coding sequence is TGCGCCAGCCCTACGACTACAGAAGATGAAAAACTGTTTTTT.

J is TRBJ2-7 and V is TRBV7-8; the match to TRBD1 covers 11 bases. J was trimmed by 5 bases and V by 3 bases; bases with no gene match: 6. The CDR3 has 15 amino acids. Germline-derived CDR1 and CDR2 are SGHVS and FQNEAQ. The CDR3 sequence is CASSFLRDRGDEQYF. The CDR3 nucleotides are TGTGCCAGCAGCTTTCTTCGGGACAGGGGGGACGAGCAGTACTTC.

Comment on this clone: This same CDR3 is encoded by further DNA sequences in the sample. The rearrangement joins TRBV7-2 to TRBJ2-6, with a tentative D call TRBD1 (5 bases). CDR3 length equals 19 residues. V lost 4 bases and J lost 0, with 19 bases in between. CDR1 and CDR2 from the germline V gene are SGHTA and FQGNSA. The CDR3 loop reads CASSSPLGQRISGANVLTF. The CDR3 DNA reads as TGTGCCAGCAGCTCTCCCCTGGGGCAGAGAATCTCTGGGGCCAACGTCCTGACTTTC.

The CDR3 protein is CASTGHHFEQYF. The CDR3 nucleotides read TGTGCCAGCACGGGACACCATTTCGAGCAGTACTTC. The V call is TRBV28, the J call TRBJ2-7; TRBD1 might be the D (6 bases). The CDR3 sequence is 12 residues long. Deletions cut 7 bases from V and 6 bases from J, with 13 bases between. Germline CDR1 reads MDHEN; CDR2 reads SYDVKM.

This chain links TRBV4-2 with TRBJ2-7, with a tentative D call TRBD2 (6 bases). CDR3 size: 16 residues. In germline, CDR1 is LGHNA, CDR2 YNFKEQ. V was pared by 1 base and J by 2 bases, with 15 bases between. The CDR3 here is CASSQGGVPTPYEQYF. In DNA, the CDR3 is TGTGCCAGCAGCCAAGGGGGGGTCCCAACACCCTACGAGCAGTACTTC.

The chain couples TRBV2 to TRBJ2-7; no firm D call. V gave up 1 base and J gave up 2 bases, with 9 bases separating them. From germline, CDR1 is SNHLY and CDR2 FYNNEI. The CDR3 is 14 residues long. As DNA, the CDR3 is TGTGCCAGCAGTGAAGGGAGACCTACCTACGAGCAGTACTTC. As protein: CASSEGRPTYEQYF.

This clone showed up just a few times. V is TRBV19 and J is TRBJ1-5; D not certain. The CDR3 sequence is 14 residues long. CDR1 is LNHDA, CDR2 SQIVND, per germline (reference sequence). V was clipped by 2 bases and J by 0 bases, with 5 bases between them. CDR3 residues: CASSITGSNQPQHF. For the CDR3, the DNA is TGTGCCAGTAGTATAACGGGTAGCAATCAGCCCCAGCATTTT.